The 6 T cell receptor beta chains below all came from one sample that was sequenced in a study of shared clonotypes between healthy human individuals. Assay: immunoSEQ multiplex PCR; the TCRdb copy retains only in-frame clones and omits some. The table records about 490,000 clones, over 60% of them present only once. The specimen sequenced was PBMCs. The receptor set was obtained from a middle-aged woman in good health. Some clones in this sample may be carry-over from other donors' samples.

This chain links TRBV9 with TRBJ2-7; 8 positions agree with TRBD2. Germline trimming cut 3 bases from V and 5 bases from J; bases unmatched to any gene: 10. Germline V gives CDR1 SGDLS, CDR2 YYNGEE. The CDR3 length is 15 residues. The CDR3 sequence: CASSAPRGGRNEQYF. DNA for the CDR3: TGTGCCAGCAGCGCCCCCCGGGGGGGGAGGAACGAGCAGTACTTC. Full variable domain (remainder filled in from reference TRBV9 and TRBJ2-7): DSGVTQTPKHLITATGQRVTLRCSPRSGDLSVYWYQQSLDQGLQFLIQYYNGEERAKGNILERFSAQQFPDLHSELNLSSLELGDSALYFCASSAPRGGRNEQYFGPGTRLTVT.

Regarding this clone: A read error is possible here, since a much larger clone lies one base away. The chain joins TRBV6-1 to TRBJ2-1; 10 nucleotides agree with TRBD2. With V trimmed by 6 bases and J by 0 bases, 2 bases remained unmatched. Per germline, CDR1 MNHNS and CDR2 SASEGT. The CDR3 runs to 15 residues. The DNA for the CDR3 is TGTGCCAGCAGGGCTAGCGGGAGCTCCTACAATGAGCAGTTCTTC. Residues: CASRASGSSYNEQFF.

As for this clone: A single base is all that separates this from a far larger clone, so a read error is likely. Other nucleotide sequences from this sample produce the same CDR3. J is TRBJ2-1 and V is TRBV5-1; 11 positions agree with TRBD2. The germline V gene encodes CDR1 SGHRS and CDR2 YFSETQ. The trim removed 0 bases at V and 6 bases at J, leaving 2 bases unmatched. This CDR3 comprises 15 residues. CDR3 residues: CASSLGLAGLNEQFF. CDR3 coding DNA: TGCGCCAGCAGCTTGGGACTAGCGGGGCTCAATGAGCAGTTCTTC.

This clone was picked up a small number of times. This rearrangement joins TRBV9 to TRBJ2-3, with 10 bases identical to TRBD2. Per germline, CDR1 SGDLS and CDR2 YYNGEE. V shed 3 bases, J shed 2 bases, and the junction held 9 bases outside the gene matches. The CDR3 sequence is 17 residues long. The CDR3 nucleotides read TGTGCCAGCAGCGCGCGGTTAACTAGCGGGGCCACAGATACGCAGTATTTT. This sequence encodes CASSARLTSGATDTQYF. Full variable domain (outside the CDR3, taken from reference TRBV9 and TRBJ2-3): DSGVTQTPKHLITATGQRVTLRCSPRSGDLSVYWYQQSLDQGLQFLIQYYNGEERAKGNILERFSAQQFPDLHSELNLSSLELGDSALYFCASSARLTSGATDTQYFGPGTRLTVL.

This chain links TRBV5-6 with TRBJ2-1; 7 positions agree with TRBD2. The V and J ends lost 5 bases and 1 base, in that order; junction bases with no gene match: 9. Germline values: CDR1 SGHDT, CDR2 YYEEEE. This CDR3 comprises 16 residues. CDR3 DNA sequence: TGTGCCAGCAGTTACGCGGGACTAAGGTCCTACAATGAGCAGTTCTTC. Amino acid sequence: CASSYAGLRSYNEQFF.

The rearrangement joins TRBV25-1 to TRBJ1-4; D might be TRBD1 (6 bases). The germline CDR1 and CDR2 sequences are MGHDK and SYGVNS. V was clipped by 7 bases and J by 7 bases, with 16 bases between them. The CDR3 consists of 14 residues. For the CDR3, the DNA is TGTGCCAGCACCCCGCCGGGGGCTGGTGAAAAACTGTTTTTT. Translating it yields CASTPPGAGEKLFF.